The rows below give T cell receptor beta chains drawn from one sample of a study of shared clonotypes between healthy human individuals. The repertoire was sequenced with immunoSEQ multiplex PCR; TCRdb's copy has only in-frame clones and lacks some. This sample carries millions of clones, 85% to 95% of them seen once, and the ten largest clones take 0.13% to 0.15%. What was sequenced was naive CD4+ T cells sorted from blood. These receptors were taken from a man younger than 35 in good health. Each CDR3 is given without its conserved first and last residue. The order of the fields is V gene, J gene, CDR3 protein.

v_gene: TRBV7-6; j_gene: TRBJ2-5; CDR3aa: ASSLSGETQY
v_gene: TRBV19; j_gene: TRBJ2-1; CDR3aa: ASSISGASYNEQF
v_gene: TRBV7-2; j_gene: TRBJ2-7; CDR3aa: ASSRGGSSYEQY
v_gene: TRBV28; j_gene: TRBJ1-6; CDR3aa: ASNFRRAVSYNSPLH
v_gene: TRBV7-8; j_gene: TRBJ2-5; CDR3aa: ASRKHVPETQY
v_gene: TRBV7-2; j_gene: TRBJ2-5; CDR3aa: ASSFSAARSQETQY
v_gene: TRBV30; j_gene: TRBJ2-7; CDR3aa: AWSERDSTHEGDSYEQY
v_gene: TRBV2; j_gene: TRBJ1-1; CDR3aa: ASRRQGATEAF
v_gene: TRBV6-6; j_gene: TRBJ1-2; CDR3aa: ASSYVQGAGYDYT
v_gene: TRBV7-2; j_gene: TRBJ2-2; CDR3aa: ASSYGTGDVGELF
v_gene: TRBV12-5; j_gene: TRBJ1-5; CDR3aa: ASGLGGSSNQPQH
v_gene: TRBV30; j_gene: TRBJ1-4; CDR3aa: AWSQVALEKLF
v_gene: TRBV27; j_gene: TRBJ2-7; CDR3aa: ASSPRGGGIDYEQY
v_gene: TRBV6-5; j_gene: TRBJ2-3; CDR3aa: ASSYSAGAGADTQY
v_gene: TRBV18; j_gene: TRBJ2-2; CDR3aa: ASSTTGELF
v_gene: TRBV11-2; j_gene: TRBJ1-1; CDR3aa: ASSPGSMGAF
v_gene: TRBV9; j_gene: TRBJ1-6; CDR3aa: ASSVRRDNSPLH
v_gene: TRBV5-1; j_gene: TRBJ2-7; CDR3aa: ASSPGQGSYEQY
v_gene: TRBV28; j_gene: TRBJ2-7; CDR3aa: ASLRAGVNEQY
v_gene: TRBV13; j_gene: TRBJ2-3; CDR3aa: ASSPTRGGTDTQY
v_gene: TRBV18; j_gene: TRBJ2-1; CDR3aa: ASSPVAGVSYNEQF
v_gene: TRBV14; j_gene: TRBJ1-2; CDR3aa: ASSQDVAVGYT
v_gene: TRBV5-8; j_gene: TRBJ2-2; CDR3aa: ASIDRYTGELF
v_gene: TRBV7-7; j_gene: TRBJ2-2; CDR3aa: ASSNRGRELF
v_gene: TRBV6-6; j_gene: TRBJ2-7; CDR3aa: ASRLGQGNDEQY
v_gene: TRBV6-1; j_gene: TRBJ1-5; CDR3aa: ASNWMRGGQPQH
v_gene: TRBV6-1; j_gene: TRBJ2-5; CDR3aa: ASSEGGVAQETQY
v_gene: TRBV18; j_gene: TRBJ2-1; CDR3aa: ASSPLASRPNEQF